This is a list of T cell receptor beta chains from one sample in a study of cytomegalovirus exposure and HLA in healthy donors. Only in-frame clones appear in the TCRdb table, and some are missing; sequencing was by immunoSEQ multiplex PCR. The table shows just over 60,000 clones, with more than 75% occurring only once. Sample: PBMCs. These receptors came from a man younger than 35 in good health and CMV-seronegative. CDR3s include the opening cysteine and the closing phenylalanine or tryptophan.

V: TRBV7-9
CDR3: CASSLGQYLNTEAFF

V: TRBV10-2
CDR3: CASRAGRGAYNEQFF

V: TRBV19
CDR3: CASQTVRNTEAFF

V: TRBV5-1
CDR3: CASSWGTEPGELFF

V: TRBV18
CDR3: CASSPRGNTEAFF

V: TRBV7-3
CDR3: CASSPQPGGFNEQYF

V: TRBV30
CDR3: CAWSPGGELFF

V: TRBV14
CDR3: CASQTSGAYNEQFF

V: TRBV6-4
CDR3: CASSEGQDTDTQYF

V: TRBV28
CDR3: CASSLVRGYEQYF

V: TRBV6-5
CDR3: CASSYGGGPTDTQYF

V: TRBV5-1
CDR3: CASSLETGAETQYF

V: TRBV18
CDR3: CASSPGRGAHTNTEAFF

V: TRBV7-9
CDR3: CATLPRMGQGNTEAFF

V: TRBV6-6
CDR3: CASSRVATGNYNEQFF

V: TRBV6-5
CDR3: CASSLGQGSYGYTF

V: TRBV28
CDR3: CASKTGIYGYTF

V: TRBV4-1
CDR3: CASSQDLVESHNEQFF

V: TRBV5-4
CDR3: CASSLVEGEQYF

V: TRBV25-1
CDR3: CASSDPREGDNEQFF

V: TRBV28
CDR3: CATAMMRQFF

V: TRBV4-2
CDR3: CASSQEWGRLNQPQHF

V: TRBV27
CDR3: CASRGVDEKLFF

V: TRBV9
CDR3: CASSVGDEKLFF

V: TRBV10-1
CDR3: CASSWTDTDTQYF

V: TRBV6-6
CDR3: CASSSYLEETQYF

V: TRBV2
CDR3: CASSDQDSEANYGYTF

V: TRBV4-2
CDR3: CASSPRGGTGELFF

V: TRBV14
CDR3: CASSQVDGYTF

V: TRBV11-3
CDR3: CASSLGIAGAQETQYF

V: TRBV29-1
CDR3: CSVVRDRENIQYF

V: TRBV5-1
CDR3: CASSPGTGGWDTEAFF

V: TRBV7-2
CDR3: CASRQGGAAYNEQFF

V: TRBV9
CDR3: CASSVGEGQETQYF

V: TRBV5-1
CDR3: CASSFGVSYEQYF

V: TRBV6-5
CDR3: CASSPEIGKTQYF

V: TRBV4-1
CDR3: CASSQAGTDFSYEQYF

V: TRBV30
CDR3: CAWRGQGHYGYTF

V: TRBV5-1
CDR3: CASSFGDRGSGANVLTF

V: TRBV10-1
CDR3: CASSAGGSNQPQHF

V: TRBV6-5
CDR3: CASSGGSSGANVLTF

V: TRBV4-1
CDR3: CASSQDYLQSTHGYTF

V: TRBV11-2
CDR3: CASSLNMDTQYF

V: TRBV2
CDR3: CASSEALPDEGTQVGDKTEAFF

V: TRBV7-2
CDR3: CASSPGQGDQPQHF

V: TRBV6-4
CDR3: CASSEGQGNQPQHF

V: TRBV9
CDR3: CASNEAGGYNEQFF

V: TRBV28
CDR3: CASRSRGLAKNIQYF

V: TRBV15
CDR3: CATSRDLGASQPQHF

V: TRBV10-2
CDR3: CASSPASGASTDTQYF

V: TRBV6-5
CDR3: CASSYDSQGSYEQYF

V: TRBV28
CDR3: CASKGAHTEAFF

V: TRBV5-8
CDR3: CASSRGWGGTGNTGELFF

V: TRBV4-2
CDR3: CASSQTGVNTEAFF